What follows are 31 T cell receptor beta chains derived from one specimen sequenced in a study of blood T cell repertoires in COVID-19. Libraries were prepared by immunoSEQ multiplex PCR; TCRdb keeps only in-frame clonotypes and omits some of them. This table has under 95,000 clones, approximately 87% appearing once. What was sequenced was peripheral blood. These receptors were obtained from a human donor with acute or convalescent COVID-19. The donor label of this sample is uncertain.

This chain links TRBV7-9 with TRBJ1-4; TRBD1 matches 10 bases. Per the germline V gene, CDR1 is SEHNR and CDR2 is FQNEAQ (reference sequence). The CDR3 has 15 residues. After removal of 5 bases from V and 7 bases from J, the junction contained 7 bases not matched to a gene. CDR3 sequence reads: CASSAGQGFGEKLFF. CDR3 coding DNA: TGTGCCAGCAGCGCGGGACAGGGGTTCGGTGAAAAACTGTTTTTT.

The gene calls are TRBV4-3 and TRBJ2-2, with 13 bases lining up with TRBD2. The CDR3 spans 16 residues. Germline-derived CDR1 and CDR2 are LGHNA and YSLEER. The V gene end was trimmed by 4 bases and the J gene end by 7 bases; junction bases not matched to a gene: 6. The CDR3 here is CASSPGLAGAVGELFF. The CDR3, as DNA: TGCGCCAGCAGCCCAGGACTAGCGGGGGCGGTCGGGGAGCTGTTTTTT.

The chain combines TRBV5-1 with TRBJ2-5; 8 bases match TRBD2. There are 15 residues in the CDR3. Unmatched junction bases numbered 5, after V lost 0 bases and J lost 4 bases. CDR1 and CDR2 from the germline V gene are SGHRS and YFSETQ. This CDR3 is CASSLGISGVETQYF. The CDR3 DNA sequence: TGCGCCAGCAGCTTGGGAATTAGCGGGGTAGAGACCCAGTACTTC.

The chain uses TRBV5-6 and TRBJ1-2, with a possible D match to TRBD1 (5 bases). The CDR3 is made up of 14 amino acids. V lost 4 bases, J lost 3 bases, and 13 bases lay in between. Germline V gives CDR1 SGHDT, CDR2 YYEEEE. The DNA for the CDR3 is TGTGCCAGCAGCCCCGCTGGGGCGGACTATGGCTACACCTTC. Protein sequence: CASSPAGADYGYTF.

This chain links TRBV27 with TRBJ2-3; 9 nucleotides align to TRBD2. The CDR3 contains 14 residues. V shed 7 bases, J shed 1 base, and the junction held 3 bases outside the gene matches. In germline, CDR1 is MNHEY, CDR2 SMNVEV (reference sequence). The CDR3 DNA sequence: TGTGCCAGCATCCCTAGCGGGGGCACAGATACGCAGTATTTT. As protein: CASIPSGGTDTQYF.

This clone has just one count. The chain has TRBV3-1 (or the pseudogene TRBV3-2) and TRBJ1-2; 8 bases are shared with TRBD1. V dropped 0 bases and J dropped 7; count of bases not matched to a gene: 7. The CDR3 totals 15 residues. Germline lookup yields CDR1 LGHDT and CDR2 YNNKEL (reference sequence). The CDR3 region is CASSQDLGQGAGYTF. For the CDR3, the DNA is TGTGCCAGCAGCCAAGATTTAGGTCAGGGGGCTGGCTACACCTTC.

The sample holds a few counts of this clone. Other DNA variants within this sample encode the same CDR3. The V call is TRBV7-3, the J call TRBJ1-1; no clear D. This CDR3 is 13 amino acids long. V lost 5 bases and J 0 bases, leaving 7 bases between the germline ends. CDR1 SGHTA and CDR2 FQGTGA come from the germline V gene. The CDR3 loop is CASSLRMNTEAFF. For the CDR3, the DNA is TGTGCCAGCAGCCTGAGAATGAACACTGAAGCTTTCTTT.

This clone has only a few counts. The rearrangement uses TRBV2 and TRBJ1-4; D is unclear. Trimming pared 6 bases from V and 8 bases from J, leaving 7 bases between. The CDR3 runs 11 residues. The germline V gene has CDR1 SNHLY and CDR2 FYNNEI. CDR3 in DNA: TGTGCCAGCAGCGAGGAAGAAAAACTGTTTTTT. Encoded protein: CASSEEEKLFF. Complete variable domain (other parts from reference TRBV2 and TRBJ1-4): EPEVTQTPSHQVTQMGQEVILRCVPISNHLYFYWYRQILGQKVEFLVSFYNNEISEKSEIFDDQFSVERPDGSNFTLKIRSTKLEDSAMYFCASSEEEKLFFGSGTQLSVL.

The gene calls are TRBV11-2 and TRBJ2-7, with 8 bases matching TRBD1. V lost 6 bases, J lost 3 bases, and 4 bases stayed unmatched. Germline V gives CDR1 SGHAT, CDR2 FQNNGV. The CDR3 is 13 residues long. The CDR3: CASRWTGSYEQYF. CDR3 bases: TGTGCCAGCAGATGGACAGGGAGCTACGAGCAGTACTTC.

The gene calls are TRBV3-1 (or the pseudogene TRBV3-2) and TRBJ2-7; D might be TRBD1 (5 bases). CDR3 length: 14 amino acids. Trimming took off 4 bases at V and 2 bases at J, with 12 bases between the two ends. Per germline, CDR1 LGHDT and CDR2 YNNKEL (reference sequence). DNA of the CDR3: TGTGCCAGCAGCCGAGACAGCGCAGCCTACGAGCAGTACTTC. It is translated as CASSRDSAAYEQYF.

A few counts support this clone. The chain couples TRBV13 to TRBJ1-2, with D tentatively TRBD1 (5 bases). Trimming left V 1 base short and J 6 bases short, with 9 bases between. Germline CDR1 and CDR2: PRHDT and FYEKMQ (reference sequence). The CDR3 has 13 residues. CDR3 protein: CASSLDAGHGYTF. DNA for the CDR3: TGTGCCAGCAGCTTAGATGCGGGGCATGGCTACACCTTC.

CDR3 DNA: TGTGCCAGCAGCTTGGGTTCACAGGGGGCGCGAGAGACCCAGTACTTC. This translates into CASSLGSQGARETQYF. The chain combines TRBV5-8 with TRBJ2-5, with 9 bases aligning to TRBD1. Germline CDR1 and CDR2: SGHTS and YDEGEE. The trim removed 0 bases at V and 4 bases at J, leaving 7 bases unmatched. The CDR3 consists of 16 residues.

This chain links TRBV7-3 with TRBJ2-1; 9 nucleotides align to TRBD2. The V and J ends lost 5 bases and 2 bases, in that order; junction bases with no gene match: 7. Germline CDR1 and CDR2: SGHTA and FQGTGA. The CDR3 sequence is 16 residues long. DNA for the CDR3: TGTGCCAGCAGCCCCGCCGGCGGGGGGGCCTACAATGAGCAGTTCTTC. This encodes CASSPAGGGAYNEQFF.

The chain couples TRBV4-1 to TRBJ2-4, with TRBD2 matching over 12 bases. The CDR3 runs 18 residues. Trimming cost V 3 bases and J 0 bases; bases outside gene matches: 6. The germline gives CDR1 MGHRA, CDR2 YSYEKL. DNA for the CDR3: TGCGCCAGCAGCCACGAGGGACTAGCGGGCCTAGCCAAAAACATTCAGTACTTC. It specifies CASSHEGLAGLAKNIQYF.

In this sample, this clone turned up a few times. The junction and the germline gene differ at one end; a read error may be behind it. The V call is TRBV7-9, the J call TRBJ1-2, with 7 bases lining up with TRBD1. Per the germline V gene, CDR1 is SEHNR and CDR2 is FQNEAQ (reference sequence). The CDR3 is made up of 13 amino acids. In DNA form, the CDR3 reads TGTGCCAGCAGCTTACCCACCGGGACAGTGAGTCCTTTC. It encodes CASSLPTGTVSPF.

J is TRBJ1-6 and V is TRBV5-1; 11 nucleotides match TRBD1. The trim removed 4 bases at V and 6 bases at J, leaving 3 bases unmatched. This CDR3 spans 15 amino acids. Germline CDR1 is SGHRS and CDR2 is YFSETQ. The chain's CDR3 is CASSRTGGRNSPLHF. CDR3 in DNA: TGCGCCAGCAGCAGGACAGGGGGCCGTAATTCACCCCTCCACTTT.

This sequence joins TRBV2 and TRBJ2-4, with TRBD1 identical over 7 bases. Unmatched junction bases numbered 5, after V lost 5 bases and J lost 7 bases. The CDR3 consists of 13 residues. Germline loops: CDR1 SNHLY, CDR2 FYNNEI. In nucleotides, the CDR3 is TGTGCCAGCAGTCGACAGGGCCTTAACATTCAGTACTTC. Translating it yields CASSRQGLNIQYF.

The V gene is TRBV19, the J gene TRBJ1-5; 9 nucleotides match TRBD1. Unmatched junction bases numbered 10, after V lost 2 bases and J lost 5 bases. The CDR3 loop spans 17 amino acids. Germline CDR1 and CDR2: LNHDA and SQIVND (reference sequence). CDR3 residues: CASSIFQRQGGDQPQHF. In DNA form, the CDR3 reads TGTGCCAGTAGTATATTTCAGCGACAGGGGGGGGATCAGCCCCAGCATTTT.

The chain couples TRBV27 to TRBJ2-5, with no clear D. Deletions cut 8 bases from V and 13 bases from J, with 17 bases between. Germline assignment: CDR1 MNHEY and CDR2 SMNVEV (reference sequence). The CDR3 covers 11 residues. The CDR3 reads CASGNPRQPYF. The DNA of the CDR3 is TGTGCCAGCGGCAACCCTAGGCAACCGTACTTC.

CDR3 region: CASSSGGYSGELFF. DNA of the CDR3: TGTGCCAGCAGTTCAGGGGGGTACTCCGGGGAGCTGTTTTTT. The chain has TRBV2 and TRBJ2-2; maybe TRBD1 (7 bases). Germline loops: CDR1 SNHLY, CDR2 FYNNEI. V was pared by 5 bases and J by 6 bases, with 13 bases between. This CDR3 comprises 14 residues.

The chain employs TRBV5-1 and TRBJ1-1; 8 nucleotides match TRBD1. This CDR3 has 17 residues. Germline loops: CDR1 SGHRS, CDR2 YFSETQ. The V and J ends lost 2 bases and 0 bases, in that order; junction bases with no gene match: 9. The CDR3 protein is CASSLRQGARMNTEAFF. CDR3 nucleotides: TGCGCCAGCAGCTTACGGCAGGGGGCCAGAATGAACACTGAAGCTTTCTTT.

The chain couples TRBV4-1 to TRBJ2-1, with TRBD1 matching over 7 bases. Germline-derived CDR1 and CDR2 are MGHRA and YSYEKL. The trim removed 4 bases at V and 5 bases at J, leaving 11 bases unmatched. This CDR3 is built from 16 residues. CDR3 sequence reads: CASSRAPGQSNNEQFF. The CDR3 DNA is TGCGCCAGCAGCCGGGCCCCGGGACAGAGTAACAATGAGCAGTTCTTC.

This clone was detected only once. The CDR3 loop is CASSKRATSTDTQYF. CDR3 in DNA: TGTGCCAGCAGCAAGAGGGCTACCAGCACAGATACGCAGTATTTT. The J gene is TRBJ2-3, the V gene TRBV9, with a tentative D call TRBD2 (5 bases). Germline lookup yields CDR1 SGDLS and CDR2 YYNGEE. Between the trimmed V and J ends, which lost 4 bases and 0 bases, there was a span of 12 bases. The CDR3 extends over 15 amino acids.

J is TRBJ2-3 and V is TRBV7-2; TRBD2 matches at 7 bases. The length of the CDR3 is 18 residues. V was clipped by 5 bases and J by 0 bases; unmatched bases: 14. The germline gives CDR1 SGHTA, CDR2 FQGNSA. CDR3 sequence (DNA): TGTGCCAGCAGCCCGCCGCGCGGGGCGGGGGAGAGCACAGATACGCAGTATTTT. This codes for CASSPPRGAGESTDTQYF.

This clone was picked up one time. This sequence joins TRBV6-5 and TRBJ2-1; 10 bases line up with TRBD1. This CDR3 is built from 14 residues. CDR1 MNHEY and CDR2 SVGAGI come from the germline V gene. With V trimmed by 4 bases and J by 8 bases, 5 bases remained unmatched. The CDR3 sequence: CASSWDRGRHEQFF. The CDR3 nucleotides are TGTGCCAGCAGTTGGGACAGGGGTAGACATGAGCAGTTCTTC.

The chain has TRBV5-4 and TRBJ1-1; no clear D gene. V lost 0 bases and J 4 bases, leaving 10 bases between the germline ends. CDR1 SGHNT and CDR2 YYREEE come from the germline V gene (reference sequence). The CDR3 length is 14 residues. The CDR3 nucleotides read TGTGCCAGCAGCTTGGCGGGTCACTCCACTGAAGCTTTCTTT. It is translated as CASSLAGHSTEAFF.

This sequence joins TRBV3-1 (or the pseudogene TRBV3-2) and TRBJ2-7; no clear D. Germline lookup yields CDR1 LGHDT and CDR2 YNNKEL (reference sequence). This CDR3 contains 11 residues. Trimming took off 4 bases at V and 5 bases at J, with 6 bases between the two ends. CDR3 in amino acids: CASSLLHEQYF. The CDR3 DNA follows: TGTGCCAGCAGCCTCCTCCACGAGCAGTACTTC.

The J gene is TRBJ2-5, the V gene TRBV19; TRBD2 is a possible D gene (6 bases). The CDR3 is 14 residues long. From germline, CDR1 is LNHDA and CDR2 SQIVND (reference sequence). V was clipped by 5 bases and J by 2 bases, with 12 bases between them. CDR3 bases: TGTGCCAGTAGTCAAACGGGAGCACAAGAGACCCAGTACTTC. Translation: CASSQTGAQETQYF.

This clone has a handful of counts. The rearrangement uses TRBV28 and TRBJ1-1, with TRBD1 identical over 10 bases. The trim removed 0 bases at V and 11 bases at J, leaving 3 bases unmatched. The germline V gene encodes CDR1 MDHEN and CDR2 SYDVKM. The CDR3 is 13 amino acids. CDR3 bases: TGTGCCAGCAGTTTATGGGGACAGGGGTCCGCTTTCTTT. Translated, it gives CASSLWGQGSAFF.

This clone was detected a few times. The chain combines TRBV5-1 with TRBJ1-2; TRBD1 might be the D (6 bases). Trimming stripped 5 bases from V and 2 bases from J, with 16 bases between. Germline V gene data show CDR1 as SGHRS and CDR2 as YFSETQ. The CDR3 length is 15 residues. The CDR3 region is CASSSNPTGNYGYTF. The DNA for the CDR3 is TGCGCCAGCAGTTCTAACCCGACAGGAAACTATGGCTACACCTTC.

The chain uses TRBV9 and TRBJ1-1; possible D gene TRBD1, 5 bases. Germline V CDR1 and CDR2: SGDLS, YYNGEE. The CDR3 runs to 13 residues. Trimming stripped 5 bases from V and 4 bases from J, with 12 bases between. In DNA form, the CDR3 reads TGTGCCAGCAGTGAGAAGGGGTCCACTGAAGCTTTCTTT. It codes for CASSEKGSTEAFF. The whole variable domain, remainder taken from reference TRBV9 and TRBJ1-1, is DSGVTQTPKHLITATGQRVTLRCSPRSGDLSVYWYQQSLDQGLQFLIQYYNGEERAKGNILERFSAQQFPDLHSELNLSSLELGDSALYFCASSEKGSTEAFFGQGTRLTVV.